This T cell receptor beta chain came from a study of blood T cell repertoires in COVID-19. In the study overall: Sites in the United States, Italy and Spain provided acute and convalescent COVID-19 samples. PBMCs, B-cell-depleted T cells, or T cells provided the cDNA or gDNA that made up the material.

Germline values: CDR1 MNHEY, CDR2 SMNVEV (reference sequence). The CDR3 spans 16 residues. V lost 4 bases and J lost 2; bases outside the gene matches: 10. In the source study's methods: Estimation of nucleated cell counts relied on the amplification of reference gene primers. Some clones are missing from TCRdb's copy, which holds only in-frame ones; the method was immunoSEQ multiplex PCR. Clone size and the V and J calls come from that table; the DNA yielded D and trimming. The repertoire includes about 210,000 clones, about 85% of them detected once, and just over 0.7% sits in the top ten. The chain couples TRBV27 to TRBJ2-7, with 8 bases identical to TRBD1. Sequenced material: peripheral blood. The TCR was taken from a man aged 40-49 years with acute or convalescent COVID-19. The CDR3: CASSSTSGGSPYEQYF. CDR3 coding DNA: TGTGCCAGCAGTTCAACTTCAGGGGGCAGCCCCTACGAGCAGTACTTC.